This is a list of T cell receptor beta chains from one sample in a study of T-cell memory formation after mild COVID-19. In TCRdb, the 5' RACE reads were re-called with MiXCR into one record per CDR3 protein. The sample shows 250,000 to 300,000 distinct CDR3 sequences, roughly 16% of them seen only once. Specimen: PBMCs or a T cell subset sorted from them (not recorded which). The receptor source for this set is a man aged 18 to 35 who had mild COVID-19 (a few samples of this study predate the infection). Cell type and time point are not known. The CDR3 runs from the conserved cysteine through the conserved F or W. Fields, in order: V gene, clone size, J gene, CDR3 length, D gene, CDR3 DNA, CDR3 protein. The D gene is left open where the match is weak. Part of the rows lack a size; the others show once, few, many or a class for expanded clones.

v_call: TRBV7-6; clone_size: NA; j_call: TRBJ2-2; cdr3_length: 16; d_call: TRBD1; cdr3_nt: TGTGCCAGCAGCCCCAGTCGACAGGGAAACACCGGGGAGCTGTTTTTT; cdr3_aa: CASSPSRQGNTGELFF
v_call: TRBV7-9; clone_size: NA; j_call: TRBJ2-7; cdr3_length: 13; d_call: TRBD1; cdr3_nt: TGTGCCAGCAGCCCCCCTTCGCGGGACAGGCGATACTTC; cdr3_aa: CASSPPSRDRRYF
v_call: TRBV28; clone_size: NA; j_call: TRBJ1-1; cdr3_length: 15; d_call: TRBD1; cdr3_nt: TGTGCCAGCACCAGGACGGGACAGCCAAACACTGAAGCTTTCTTT; cdr3_aa: CASTRTGQPNTEAFF
v_call: TRBV5-1; clone_size: few; j_call: TRBJ2-2; cdr3_length: 15; d_call: NA; cdr3_nt: TGCGCCAGCAGCTATAGCGGATTTAACACCGGGGAGCTGTTTTTT; cdr3_aa: CASSYSGFNTGELFF
v_call: TRBV29-1; clone_size: NA; j_call: TRBJ1-1; cdr3_length: 12; d_call: NA; cdr3_nt: TGCAGCGTTGAAAGGGTAAGAACTGAAGCTTTCTTT; cdr3_aa: CSVERVRTEAFF
v_call: TRBV12-3/TRBV12-4; clone_size: NA; j_call: TRBJ2-7; cdr3_length: 14; d_call: NA; cdr3_nt: TGTGCCAGCAGCCTGTGGCGGCTGCACTACGAGCAGTACTTC; cdr3_aa: CASSLWRLHYEQYF
v_call: TRBV7-9; clone_size: once; j_call: TRBJ2-5; cdr3_length: 15; d_call: NA; cdr3_nt: TGTGCCAGCAGCTCGCCAGCCAGGGACCAAGAGACCCAGTACTTC; cdr3_aa: CASSSPARDQETQYF
v_call: TRBV20-1; clone_size: many; j_call: TRBJ1-5; cdr3_length: 16; d_call: NA; cdr3_nt: TGCAGTGCTAGAAGGGCGGGACCATTCGGCAATCAGCCCCAGCATTTT; cdr3_aa: CSARRAGPFGNQPQHF
v_call: TRBV29-1; clone_size: few; j_call: TRBJ2-5; cdr3_length: 15; d_call: NA; cdr3_nt: TGCAGCGTTGAAGGGTTAGGTGGCGGCCAAGAGACCCAGTACTTC; cdr3_aa: CSVEGLGGGQETQYF
v_call: TRBV11-3; clone_size: NA; j_call: TRBJ2-5; cdr3_length: 16; d_call: TRBD2; cdr3_nt: TGTGCCAGCAGCCCCGGAGGGGCGGGGGGCCAAGAGACCCAGTACTTC; cdr3_aa: CASSPGGAGGQETQYF
v_call: TRBV3-1; clone_size: NA; j_call: TRBJ2-3; cdr3_length: 16; d_call: TRBD2; cdr3_nt: TGTGCCAGCAGCCTGGGACTAGCGGGGATTACAGATACGCAGTATTTT; cdr3_aa: CASSLGLAGITDTQYF
v_call: TRBV15; clone_size: NA; j_call: TRBJ2-3; cdr3_length: 13; d_call: NA; cdr3_nt: TGTGCCACCAGCAGAGGACGGGTCGATACGCAGTATTTT; cdr3_aa: CATSRGRVDTQYF
v_call: TRBV7-2; clone_size: few; j_call: TRBJ2-3; cdr3_length: 16; d_call: NA; cdr3_nt: TGTGCCAGCAGCCGTTGGGATAGCCGGAGCACAGATACGCAGTATTTT; cdr3_aa: CASSRWDSRSTDTQYF
v_call: TRBV7-9; clone_size: many; j_call: TRBJ2-5; cdr3_length: 13; d_call: NA; cdr3_nt: TGTGCCAGCAGCCCGAGGGGAGGAGAGACCCAGTACTTC; cdr3_aa: CASSPRGGETQYF
v_call: TRBV7-3; clone_size: few; j_call: TRBJ2-1; cdr3_length: 12; d_call: NA; cdr3_nt: TGTGCCAGCAGCAATCCCCTGGGTGAGCAGTTCTTC; cdr3_aa: CASSNPLGEQFF
v_call: TRBV5-1; clone_size: NA; j_call: TRBJ2-3; cdr3_length: 15; d_call: TRBD2; cdr3_nt: TGCGCCAGCCGCAGACTAGCGGGGCCCACAGATACGCAGTATTTT; cdr3_aa: CASRRLAGPTDTQYF
v_call: TRBV6-2/TRBV6-3; clone_size: NA; j_call: TRBJ1-1; cdr3_length: 16; d_call: NA; cdr3_nt: TGTGCCAGCAGAAAGGAACCCAGAGGCGGTTGGACTGAAGCTTTCTTT; cdr3_aa: CASRKEPRGGWTEAFF
v_call: TRBV4-3; clone_size: few; j_call: TRBJ1-2; cdr3_length: 17; d_call: NA; cdr3_nt: TGCGCCAGCAGCCAACAAAATGGCAGGGAGATTGCCTATGGCTACACCTTC; cdr3_aa: CASSQQNGREIAYGYTF
v_call: TRBV12-3/TRBV12-4; clone_size: many; j_call: TRBJ2-1; cdr3_length: 11; d_call: NA; cdr3_nt: TGTGCCAGCAGTTTACTGGATGAGCAGTTCTTC; cdr3_aa: CASSLLDEQFF
v_call: TRBV4-1; clone_size: few; j_call: TRBJ2-3; cdr3_length: 16; d_call: NA; cdr3_nt: TGCGCCAGCAGCCCTCGACCAGACCGGCGCACAGATACGCAGTATTTT; cdr3_aa: CASSPRPDRRTDTQYF
v_call: TRBV30; clone_size: NA; j_call: TRBJ2-2; cdr3_length: 17; d_call: NA; cdr3_nt: TGTGCCTGGACAATCGGGCCGGGACACTCGAACACCGGGGAGCTGTTTTTT; cdr3_aa: CAWTIGPGHSNTGELFF
v_call: TRBV12-3/TRBV12-4; clone_size: few; j_call: TRBJ1-1; cdr3_length: 13; d_call: NA; cdr3_nt: TGTGCCAGCAGTCCTGGATCCAACACTGAAGCTTTCTTT; cdr3_aa: CASSPGSNTEAFF
v_call: TRBV4-1; clone_size: many; j_call: TRBJ2-5; cdr3_length: 14; d_call: NA; cdr3_nt: TGCGCCAGCAGCCAATTTCCAGCTAAAGAGACCCAGTACTTC; cdr3_aa: CASSQFPAKETQYF
v_call: TRBV7-2; clone_size: few; j_call: TRBJ2-5; cdr3_length: 14; d_call: TRBD2; cdr3_nt: TGTGCCAGCAGAAGCGGGGGCTCCCAAGAGACCCAGTACTTC; cdr3_aa: CASRSGGSQETQYF
v_call: TRBV6-4; clone_size: NA; j_call: TRBJ2-1; cdr3_length: 13; d_call: TRBD2; cdr3_nt: TGTGCCAGCAGTGAGCGGGGGGTGAATGAGCAGTTCTTC; cdr3_aa: CASSERGVNEQFF
v_call: TRBV4-2; clone_size: many; j_call: TRBJ1-2; cdr3_length: 14; d_call: NA; cdr3_nt: TGTGCCAGCAGCCAAGGGCCGCTTGGGTATGGCTACACCTTC; cdr3_aa: CASSQGPLGYGYTF
v_call: TRBV5-1; clone_size: few; j_call: TRBJ2-1; cdr3_length: 18; d_call: TRBD2; cdr3_nt: TGCGCCAGCAGGCGCAAAACGTACCAACAACTAGCGGAAAATGAGCAGTTCTTC; cdr3_aa: CASRRKTYQQLAENEQFF